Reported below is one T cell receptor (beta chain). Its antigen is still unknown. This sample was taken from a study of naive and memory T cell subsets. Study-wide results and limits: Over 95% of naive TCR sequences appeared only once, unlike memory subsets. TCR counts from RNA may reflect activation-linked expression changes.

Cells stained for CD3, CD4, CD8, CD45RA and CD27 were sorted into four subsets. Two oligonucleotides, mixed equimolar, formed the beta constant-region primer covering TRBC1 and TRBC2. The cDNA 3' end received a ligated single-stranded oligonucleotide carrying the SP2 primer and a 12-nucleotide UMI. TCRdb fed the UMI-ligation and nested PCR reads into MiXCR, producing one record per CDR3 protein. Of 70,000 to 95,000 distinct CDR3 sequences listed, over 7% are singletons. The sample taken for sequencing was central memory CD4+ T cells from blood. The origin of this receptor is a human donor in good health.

The CDR3 loop reads CASSLYRDIPTNEKLFF. CDR3 DNA sequence: TGTGCCAGCAGCCTCTACCGGGACATCCCAACTAATGAAAAACTGTTTTTT. The chain carries TRBV5-6 and TRBJ1-4; perhaps TRBD1 as D (6 bases). CDR3 length: 17 amino acids. The germline V gene has CDR1 SGHDT and CDR2 YYEEEE. The V gene lost 4 bases and the J gene lost 0 bases, with 16 bases spanning the gap.